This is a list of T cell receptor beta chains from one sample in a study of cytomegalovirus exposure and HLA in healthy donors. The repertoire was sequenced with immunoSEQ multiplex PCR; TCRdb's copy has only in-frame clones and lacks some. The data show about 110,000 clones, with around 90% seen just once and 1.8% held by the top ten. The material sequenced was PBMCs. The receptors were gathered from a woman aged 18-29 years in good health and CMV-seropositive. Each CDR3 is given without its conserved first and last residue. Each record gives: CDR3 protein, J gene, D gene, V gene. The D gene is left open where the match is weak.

ASSPATGETGYT,TRBJ1-2,TRBD1,TRBV18
ASSEWGRGGEKLF,TRBJ1-4,-,TRBV6-1
ASSLGGAAEKLF,TRBJ1-4,-,TRBV27
ASSESRRGRGEQF,TRBJ2-1,-,TRBV10-2
ASAGTGYSPLH,TRBJ1-6,TRBD1,TRBV6-1
ASSSLQGRNGYT,TRBJ1-2,-,TRBV2
ASSVGTGGDTGELF,TRBJ2-2,TRBD2,TRBV9
ASSLPRGRAVSGANVLT,TRBJ2-6,TRBD2,TRBV4-1
ASSLSGRGYGYT,TRBJ1-2,-,TRBV28
ASPGTSGDQETQY,TRBJ2-5,TRBD2,TRBV6-1
ASGRTGELF,TRBJ2-2,-,TRBV6-5
ASSLGPDRGQPQH,TRBJ1-5,TRBD1,TRBV11-2
ASSSGDLSYT,TRBJ1-2,-,TRBV27
AISPVGLLEHNQPQH,TRBJ1-5,-,TRBV10-3
AISASGGANEQF,TRBJ2-1,TRBD2,TRBV10-3
ASSPRQGGTGELF,TRBJ2-2,TRBD1,TRBV18
ASSLDRVATGELF,TRBJ2-2,-,TRBV7-2
ASSILGGDYNEQF,TRBJ2-1,TRBD2,TRBV19
SARGRTEAF,TRBJ1-1,-,TRBV20-1
ASSRGAGEETQY,TRBJ2-5,TRBD2,TRBV5-1
ASSLSRTGFAGTEAF,TRBJ1-1,TRBD1,TRBV27
ASSPLGDRVGGYT,TRBJ1-2,TRBD1,TRBV7-9
ASSFGQNYGYT,TRBJ1-2,-,TRBV11-2
ASSLLTGVLNQPQH,TRBJ1-5,TRBD1,TRBV7-2
ASSPPGGTGELF,TRBJ2-2,-,TRBV18
ASSEGGSSGNTIY,TRBJ1-3,-,TRBV6-1
ASSSRGLFSYEQY,TRBJ2-7,-,TRBV27
ASSDPGNFFTQY,TRBJ2-3,-,TRBV25-1
ATREAGRYGYT,TRBJ1-2,-,TRBV15
ASSHLDKNTEAF,TRBJ1-1,-,TRBV4-3
ASSVEPSGGNTGELF,TRBJ2-2,TRBD2,TRBV9
ASSLAGQSSGELF,TRBJ2-2,TRBD1,TRBV7-8
ATSFVLAGAGDTQY,TRBJ2-3,TRBD2,TRBV15
ASSEREGQPQH,TRBJ1-5,-,TRBV6-1
ASSYSGGQGTQPQH,TRBJ1-5,TRBD1,TRBV28
ASSLDSDWQGGTEAF,TRBJ1-1,-,TRBV7-9
ASSPYSNQPQH,TRBJ1-5,-,TRBV19
ASSLPALQGAYEQY,TRBJ2-7,TRBD1,TRBV28
ASSNYRDREDTEAF,TRBJ1-1,TRBD1,TRBV5-1
ASTEYTGELF,TRBJ2-2,-,TRBV19
ASSLWAGPEEGYT,TRBJ1-2,-,TRBV11-1
ASSQESGTEQF,TRBJ2-1,TRBD2,TRBV4-3
ASTGTRRDYEQY,TRBJ2-7,-,TRBV2
ASSQARVETQY,TRBJ2-5,-,TRBV4-1
ASSMGLLGQGAGNTIY,TRBJ1-3,TRBD1,TRBV19
ASSIRGTSVGGETQY,TRBJ2-5,TRBD2,TRBV19
ASSGAPHSPLH,TRBJ1-6,-,TRBV10-2
ASSSRGRGRSGSTNLSTDTQY,TRBJ2-3,-,TRBV27
ASSEATTSGGDNEQF,TRBJ2-1,TRBD2,TRBV2
ASSTGGGPLSQPQH,TRBJ1-5,-,TRBV19
ASSTDPDSHNEQF,TRBJ2-1,-,TRBV19